This entry lists 21 T cell receptor beta chains sequenced from one sample in a study of cytomegalovirus exposure and HLA in healthy donors. PCR was performed using 60 Vbeta and 13 Jbeta primers. Clones were sequenced by immunoSEQ multiplex PCR, and TCRdb holds only the in-frame ones, with some missing. Of more than 110,000 clones listed, over 75% were seen once; the top ten hold around 2.4%. Material for sequencing was PBMCs. The receptors originated from a man between 45 and 60 years old in good health and CMV-seronegative.

The chain recombines TRBV2 with TRBJ1-3; possible D gene TRBD1, 5 bases. CDR3 length: 16 amino acids. Trimming left V 6 bases short and J 0 bases short, with 15 bases between. CDR1 and CDR2 from the germline V gene are SNHLY and FYNNEI. CDR3 sequence: CASSPKGHISGNTIYF. DNA for the CDR3: TGTGCCAGCAGCCCCAAAGGACATATCTCTGGAAACACCATATATTTT.

This sequence joins TRBV11-2 and TRBJ1-4; no definite D call. Germline V gene sequence: CDR1 SGHAT, CDR2 FQNNGV. Trimming left V 2 bases short and J 4 bases short, with 8 bases between. CDR3 size: 14 residues. Written as DNA, the CDR3 is TGTGCCAGCAGCTTAAGAGGTGATAATGAAAAACTGTTTTTT. Its protein is CASSLRGDNEKLFF.

The chain is built from TRBV7-3 and TRBJ2-5; TRBD1 matches at 10 bases. The CDR3 has 14 amino acids. Germline V gene data show CDR1 as SGHTA and CDR2 as FQGTGA. The trim removed 6 bases at V and 5 bases at J, leaving 6 bases unmatched. Here the CDR3 reads CASRSTGGAETQYF. In DNA, the CDR3 is TGTGCCAGCAGGTCGACAGGGGGCGCGGAGACCCAGTACTTC. Based on the CDR3 plus reference TRBV7-3 and TRBJ2-5, the full variable domain is GAGVSQTPSNKVTEKGKYVELRCDPISGHTALYWYRQSLGQGPEFLIYFQGTGAADDSGLPNDRFFAVRPEGSVSTLKIQRTERGDSAVYLCASRSTGGAETQYFGPGTRLLVL.

The V and J genes are TRBV5-6 and TRBJ2-5; a weak D match, TRBD2 (6 bases). Trimming removed 4 bases from V and 5 bases from J, with 12 bases in between. The CDR3 consists of 13 residues. Germline assignment: CDR1 SGHDT and CDR2 YYEEEE. In nucleotides, the CDR3 is TGTGCCAGCAGCCCCGCTGGGGGGGAGACCCAGTACTTC. Translating gives CASSPAGGETQYF.

The chain uses TRBV5-1 and TRBJ1-1, with a possible D match to TRBD1 (6 bases). Per the germline V gene, CDR1 is SGHRS and CDR2 is YFSETQ. CDR3 length: 13 amino acids. The V end was cut by 8 bases, the J end by 4 bases, with 15 bases between. The CDR3 is CASTDRPSTEAFF. In DNA, the CDR3 is TGCGCCAGTACCGACAGGCCCTCCACTGAAGCTTTCTTT.

V usage is TRBV18 and J usage is TRBJ2-1, with TRBD2 matching over 8 bases. The germline gives CDR1 KGHSH, CDR2 LQKENI. This CDR3 has 16 amino acids. Germline trimming cut 2 bases from V and 3 bases from J; bases unmatched to any gene: 6. The CDR3 protein is CASSPSGGTLYNEQFF. The CDR3 region has the DNA TGTGCCAGCTCACCATCGGGGGGGACCCTCTACAATGAGCAGTTCTTC.

The chain links TRBV30 to TRBJ1-5; 7 positions match TRBD1. Trimming took 0 bases from V and 11 from J; bases not matched to a gene: 4. The CDR3 runs 12 residues. Per the germline V gene, CDR1 is GTSNPN and CDR2 is SVGIG (reference sequence). The CDR3 DNA follows: TGTGCCTGGAGTGTTCGGACAGGAGCCCAGCATTTT. Translating gives CAWSVRTGAQHF.

With regard to this clone: A read error may produce the germline difference seen at one junction end. This chain connects TRBV7-7 to TRBJ2-3; 10 bases are shared with TRBD1. The CDR3 length is 15 residues. Germline CDR1 SSHAT, CDR2 FNYEAQ (reference sequence). The DNA of the CDR3 is TGTGCTAGCAGATTGGACAGGGGGAGCACAGATACGCAGTATTTT. This encodes CASRLDRGSTDTQYF.

CDR3 amino acids: CASSLVGAAATNEKLFF. CDR3 nucleotides: TGTGCCAGCAGCTTAGTGGGGGCGGCCGCAACTAATGAAAAACTGTTTTTT. This sequence joins TRBV11-2 and TRBJ1-4; tentatively, D is TRBD1 (6 bases). Germline CDR1 reads SGHAT; CDR2 reads FQNNGV. The CDR3 consists of 17 residues. Between the trimmed V and J ends, which lost 1 base and 0 bases, there was a span of 12 bases.

In its sample, this clone was seen once. DNA of the CDR3: TGCGCCAGCAGCTTGGCAACAGGGGATCGGGAAGGCTACACCTTC. Translation: CASSLATGDREGYTF. The genes are TRBV5-1 and TRBJ1-2, with 7 bases aligning to TRBD1. In germline, CDR1 is SGHRS, CDR2 YFSETQ. This CDR3 contains 15 residues. Trimming cost V 0 bases and J 8 bases; bases outside gene matches: 10.

The chain joins TRBV7-2 to TRBJ1-2, with 8 bases aligning to TRBD1. CDR1 and CDR2 from the germline V gene are SGHTA and FQGNSA. The V and J ends lost 4 bases and 8 bases, in that order; junction bases with no gene match: 9. The CDR3 contains 14 residues. The CDR3 loop is CASSSIQGAEGYTF. CDR3 DNA sequence: TGTGCCAGCAGCTCAATCCAGGGGGCGGAAGGCTACACCTTC.

Points on this clone: Other DNA sequences of this sample code for an identical CDR3. The V gene is TRBV5-1, the J gene TRBJ2-3, with 10 bases lining up with TRBD2. The CDR3 covers 16 residues. Trimming took 0 bases from V and 1 from J; bases not matched to a gene: 2. The V gene's germline CDR1 is SGHRS and CDR2 YFSETQ. CDR3 protein: CASSLDLAGGTDTQYF. CDR3 sequence (DNA): TGCGCCAGCAGCTTGGATCTAGCGGGGGGCACAGATACGCAGTATTTT.

The rearrangement links TRBV19 to TRBJ1-2; D is possibly TRBD1 (5 bases). CDR1 LNHDA and CDR2 SQIVND come from the germline V gene (reference sequence). V was clipped by 3 bases and J by 8 bases, with 13 bases between them. The CDR3 runs to 13 residues. DNA for the CDR3: TGTGCCAGTAGTATCCCACCAGGGTTAGGCTACACCTTC. Amino acids: CASSIPPGLGYTF.

This clone was recorded once. The rearrangement joins TRBV15 to TRBJ1-6, with 7 positions matching TRBD1. Germline values: CDR1 LNHNV, CDR2 YYDKDF (reference sequence). This CDR3 spans 14 amino acids. V lost 6 bases, J lost 6 bases, and 5 bases stayed unmatched. Here the CDR3 DNA reads TGTGCCACCAGGTTCGACAGGGTTAATTCACCCCTCCACTTT. Amino acid sequence: CATRFDRVNSPLHF.

V usage is TRBV6-5 and J usage is TRBJ2-5; 7 bases align to TRBD2. Germline lookup yields CDR1 MNHEY and CDR2 SVGAGI. This CDR3 comprises 15 residues. The trim removed 2 bases at V and 2 bases at J, leaving 5 bases unmatched. Written as DNA, the CDR3 is TGTGCCAGCAGTTACCAAGGACTAGGGCAAGAGACCCAGTACTTC. Translated: CASSYQGLGQETQYF.

V usage is TRBV7-9 and J usage is TRBJ1-6; D is perhaps TRBD1 (6 bases). CDR3 length equals 15 residues. The germline CDR1 and CDR2 sequences are SEHNR and FQNEAQ (reference sequence). Trimming took 5 bases from V and 6 from J, leaving 14 bases between them. In DNA, the CDR3 is TGTGCCAGCAGCCCAGTGGGGGCAAGTAATTCACCCCTCCACTTT. This encodes CASSPVGASNSPLHF. Full variable domain (outside the CDR3, taken from reference TRBV7-9 and TRBJ1-6): DTGVSQNPRHKITKRGQNVTFRCDPISEHNRLYWYRQTLGQGPEFLTYFQNEAQLEKSRLLSDRFSAERPKGSFSTLEIQRTEQGDSAMYLCASSPVGASNSPLHFGNGTRLTVT.

This clone was observed a single time. This rearrangement joins TRBV9 to TRBJ1-1, with 7 bases aligning to TRBD1. V shed 4 bases and J 4 bases; nucleotides not matched to a gene: 7. CDR1 SGDLS and CDR2 YYNGEE come from the germline V gene. The CDR3 is made up of 14 amino acids. The CDR3 nucleotides read TGTGCCAGCAGCCCCCGGCAGGGGGGCACTGAAGCTTTCTTT. Translation gives CASSPRQGGTEAFF.

The V and J genes are TRBV15 and TRBJ2-7; possibly TRBD2 for D (5 bases). Between the trimmed V and J ends, which lost 5 bases and 5 bases, there was a span of 10 bases. CDR1 and CDR2 from the germline V gene are LNHNV and YYDKDF (reference sequence). This CDR3 is built from 12 residues. The CDR3 loop reads CATSPDGDEQYF. In nucleotides, the CDR3 is TGTGCCACCAGCCCGGACGGGGACGAGCAGTACTTC.

The V gene is TRBV14, the J gene TRBJ2-7, with TRBD1 as a possible D gene (6 bases). V lost 2 bases and J 2 bases, leaving 13 bases between the germline ends. There are 15 residues in the CDR3. Germline V gene data show CDR1 as SGHDN and CDR2 as FVKESK. This chain's CDR3 is CASSQHGQPTYEQYF. The CDR3 DNA reads TGTGCCAGCAGCCAACACGGACAGCCTACCTACGAGCAGTACTTC. Filled out from reference TRBV14 and TRBJ2-7, the complete variable domain reads EAGVTQFPSHSVIEKGQTVTLRCDPISGHDNLYWYRRVMGKEIKFLLHFVKESKQDESGMPNNRFLAERTGGTYSTLKVQPAELEDSGVYFCASSQHGQPTYEQYFGPGTRLTVT.

The V call is TRBV6-5, the J call TRBJ1-5, with a weak D call TRBD1 (6 bases). The germline CDR1 and CDR2 sequences are MNHEY and SVGAGI. The CDR3 spans 16 residues. V dropped 4 bases and J dropped 3 bases, with 16 bases sitting between them. The CDR3 protein is CASSSGDLLYNQPQHF. Written as DNA, the CDR3 is TGTGCCAGCAGTTCAGGGGACCTACTATACAATCAGCCCCAGCATTTT.

The chain combines TRBV6-1 with TRBJ2-3; 12 positions agree with TRBD2. V lost 0 bases to trimming and J lost 1 base; unmatched junction nucleotides: 2. Germline V gene lookup returns CDR1 MNHNS and CDR2 SASEGT. The CDR3 runs to 17 residues. Written as DNA, the CDR3 is TGTGCCAGCAGTGAAGCCCTAGCGGGGGGGGGCACAGATACGCAGTATTTT. Its protein product is CASSEALAGGGTDTQYF.